A single sample gave rise to the 14 T cell receptor beta chains below, sequenced in a study of blood T cell repertoires in COVID-19. The table came from immunoSEQ multiplex PCR; TCRdb's copy has only in-frame clones and leaves some out. Of roughly 500,000 clones in the sample, approximately 90% are singletons; the top ten hold approximately 1.8%. Specimen: PBMCs or T cells enriched from blood (not recorded which). These TCRs come from a woman aged 35 to 49 who had recovered from COVID-19.

The rearrangement uses TRBV11-2 and TRBJ2-7; TRBD2 matches at 14 bases. Germline lookup yields CDR1 SGHAT and CDR2 FQNNGV. Trimming removed 5 bases from V and 6 bases from J; junction bases left unmatched: 9. This CDR3 comprises 16 residues. The CDR3: CASSPGGLAGAIEQYF. The CDR3 nucleotides are TGTGCCAGCAGCCCGGGGGGACTAGCGGGAGCTATCGAGCAGTACTTC. Full variable domain (remainder filled in from reference TRBV11-2 and TRBJ2-7): EAGVAQSPRYKIIEKRQSVAFWCNPISGHATLYWYQQILGQGPKLLIQFQNNGVVDDSQLPKDRFSAERLKGVDSTLKIQPAKLEDSAVYLCASSPGGLAGAIEQYFGPGTRLTVT.

This clone was observed once. This chain links TRBV4-3 with TRBJ2-2; 7 bases map to TRBD1. The CDR3 length is 14 residues. J was trimmed by 4 bases and V by 9 bases; bases with no gene match: 8. CDR1 and CDR2 (germline): LGHNA, YSLEER. CDR3 in DNA: TGCGCCAGTGCACAAACAGGGGCCACCGGGGAGCTGTTTTTT. It codes for CASAQTGATGELFF.

This chain links TRBV3-1 (or the pseudogene TRBV3-2) with TRBJ2-3, with 9 positions matching TRBD2. Germline V gene lookup returns CDR1 LGHDT and CDR2 YNNKEL (reference sequence). The CDR3 is made up of 16 amino acids. V shed 4 bases and J 1 base; nucleotides not matched to a gene: 6. The CDR3 loop reads CASSPVAGAGTDTQYF. Written as DNA, the CDR3 is TGTGCCAGCAGCCCGGTAGCGGGAGCCGGCACAGATACGCAGTATTTT.

This clone was seen a handful of times. The CDR3 is CASFTSGTSYEQYF. The CDR3 bases are TGTGCCAGCTTCACTAGCGGGACTTCCTACGAGCAGTACTTC. This chain joins TRBV7-8 and TRBJ2-7; 10 bases align to TRBD2. J lost 1 base, V lost 8 bases, and 5 bases had no gene match. The CDR3 totals 14 residues. Germline V gene sequence: CDR1 SGHVS, CDR2 FQNEAQ.

V is TRBV9 and J is TRBJ2-4, with 8 nucleotides matching TRBD2. This CDR3 is 15 amino acids long. V gave up 4 bases and J gave up 7 bases; unmatched junction bases: 10. CDR1 and CDR2 from the germline V gene are SGDLS and YYNGEE. CDR3 residues: CASSPGGRPGNIQYF. The CDR3 DNA reads as TGTGCCAGCAGCCCCGGCGGGAGGCCGGGGAACATTCAGTACTTC.

This clone has a single count. The chain is built from TRBV5-6 and TRBJ2-1, with TRBD2 identical over 10 bases. With 0 bases clipped from V and 3 bases from J, the junction kept 9 bases outside the gene matches. There are 18 residues in the CDR3. The germline CDR1 and CDR2 sequences are SGHDT and YYEEEE. The CDR3 nucleotides read TGTGCCAGCAGCTTGGGGCTAGCGGGAGTCTTGCGCTACAATGAGCAGTTCTTC. Translation: CASSLGLAGVLRYNEQFF. The entire variable domain, with the rest obtained from reference TRBV5-6 and TRBJ2-1, is as follows: DAGVTQSPTHLIKTRGQQVTLRCSPKSGHDTVSWYQQALGQGPQFIFQYYEEEERQRGNFPDRFSGHQFPNYSSELNVNALLLGDSALYLCASSLGLAGVLRYNEQFFGPGTRLTVL.

This clone was observed a handful of times. In DNA form, the CDR3 reads TGTGCCAGCAGTACCTCGACAGGGATGAACACTGAAGCTTTCTTT. It specifies CASSTSTGMNTEAFF. V gene TRBV28 combines with J gene TRBJ1-1; 7 bases match TRBD1. Unmatched junction bases numbered 6, after V lost 5 bases and J lost 0 bases. The CDR3 covers 15 residues. The germline V gene encodes CDR1 MDHEN and CDR2 SYDVKM.

This sequence joins TRBV7-2 and TRBJ2-7, with 9 bases that match TRBD2. The CDR3 extends over 13 amino acids. The germline V gene encodes CDR1 SGHTA and CDR2 FQGNSA. V was pared by 0 bases and J by 7 bases, with 1 base of the junction left unmatched. The CDR3 DNA is TGTGCCAGCAGCTTAGCGCTAGCGGGGGAGCAGTACTTC. Amino acid sequence: CASSLALAGEQYF.

V is TRBV18 and J is TRBJ1-3; 10 nucleotides line up with TRBD1. V was clipped by 5 bases and J by 1 base; unmatched bases: 2. CDR1 and CDR2 (germline): KGHSH, LQKENI. There are 15 residues in the CDR3. CDR3 nucleotide sequence: TGTGCCAGCTCATCGGGACAGGGGTCTGGAAACACCATATATTTT. The encoded protein is CASSSGQGSGNTIYF. Combining the CDR3 with reference TRBV18 and TRBJ1-3 gives the whole variable domain NAGVMQNPRHLVRRRGQEARLRCSPMKGHSHVYWYRQLPEEGLKFMVYLQKENIIDESGMPKERFSAEFPKEGPSILRIQQVVRGDSAAYFCASSSGQGSGNTIYFGEGSWLTVV.

The J gene is TRBJ1-3, the V gene TRBV29-1; 7 bases map to TRBD1. This CDR3 is built from 14 residues. Germline V gene data show CDR1 as SQVTM and CDR2 as ANQGSEA. Trimming cost V 7 bases and J 2 bases; bases outside gene matches: 8. This CDR3 is CSGSSGTAGNTIYF. The CDR3 DNA follows: TGCAGCGGCTCATCCGGGACAGCTGGAAACACCATATATTTT.

Note on this clone: Germline is not matched at one junction end, which may reflect a read error. In DNA form, the CDR3 reads TGTGCCAGCAGCGTAGCAGTAGGGAGTGAGCAGTTCTTC. Translating it yields CASSVAVGSEQFF. This rearrangement joins TRBV7-2 to TRBJ2-1, with a weak D call TRBD2 (5 bases). Germline V gives CDR1 SGHTA, CDR2 FQGNSA. This CDR3 spans 13 amino acids.

The CDR3 loop reads CASSPRPRGTGVTDTQYF. The DNA for the CDR3 is TGTGCCAGCAGTCCCAGACCCAGGGGAACCGGGGTTACAGATACGCAGTATTTT. This chain links TRBV27 with TRBJ2-3; the D gene is possibly TRBD1 (6 bases). Germline V gene data show CDR1 as MNHEY and CDR2 as SMNVEV (reference sequence). This CDR3 is 18 amino acids long. The V end was cut by 5 bases, the J end by 3 bases, with 24 bases between.

This clone appeared a few times. This chain uses TRBV9 with TRBJ2-6; TRBD1 matches 7 bases. V lost 4 bases to trimming and J lost 2 bases; unmatched junction nucleotides: 21. The germline CDR1 and CDR2 sequences are SGDLS and YYNGEE. The CDR3 has 21 amino acids. The CDR3, as DNA: TGTGCCAGCAGCCCTAACCCAACCAGGAAGTCAGGGGGAGCTGGGGCCAACGTCCTGACTTTC. It specifies CASSPNPTRKSGGAGANVLTF.

This clone showed up just a few times. This chain joins TRBV9 and TRBJ2-1, with 8 nucleotides matching TRBD2. The germline V gene has CDR1 SGDLS and CDR2 YYNGEE. This CDR3 spans 16 amino acids. Trimming removed 0 bases from V and 8 bases from J; junction bases left unmatched: 10. CDR3 nucleotides: TGTGCCAGCAGCGTAGAGCGGGCGGGAGGTAGCGATGAGCAGTTCTTC. Residues: CASSVERAGGSDEQFF. The full variable domain, with the rest looked up from reference TRBV9 and TRBJ2-1, is DSGVTQTPKHLITATGQRVTLRCSPRSGDLSVYWYQQSLDQGLQFLIQYYNGEERAKGNILERFSAQQFPDLHSELNLSSLELGDSALYFCASSVERAGGSDEQFFGPGTRLTVL.